This TCR beta chain was documented in a study of vaccination and CD4 T cells after COVID-19. The study's findings and limits: Although the median of SARS-CoV-2-reactive clonotypes rose from roughly 21 to 40, the change was not significant. 304 of 307 vaccine-specific clones from convalescent patients were spike mono-reactive. There were relatively few convalescent patients studied, and there were no early post-infection timepoints.

Trimming shortened V by 1 base and J by 8 bases, and 8 bases separated the two germline ends. The CDR3 spans 12 residues. The germline V gene encodes CDR1 SEHNR and CDR2 FQNEAQ (reference sequence). Sequence data for DNA of cultured CD4+ T cells were generated by the Oncomine TCR Beta short-read assay. One entry per CDR3 protein results from TCRdb running MiXCR on the PCR reads. The top ten hold more than 10% of the sample, which has 13,000 or so distinct CDR3 sequences, approximately 65% seen once. As to this clonotype: Its antigen is unidentified.

Described treatment: roughly 10-day PBMC culture with coronavirus spike peptide pools or control peptides (ViraFEST assay). ViraFEST relied on peptide pools to expand antigen-specific T cells; the TCRs were sequenced afterward. The sequenced material came from CD4+ T cells from blood, cultured in vitro. The V gene is TRBV7-9, the J gene TRBJ1-2; no clear D. The receptor's source is a human donor who had recovered from COVID-19. CDR3: CASSLGPEGYTF. Written as DNA, the CDR3 is TGTGCCAGCAGCTTAGGGCCGGAGGGCTACACCTTC. The full variable domain, rest sourced from reference TRBV7-9 and TRBJ1-2, is DTGVSQNPRHKITKRGQNVTFRCDPISEHNRLYWYRQTLGQGPEFLTYFQNEAQLEKSRLLSDRFSAERPKGSFSTLEIQRTEQGDSAMYLCASSLGPEGYTFGSGTRLTVV.